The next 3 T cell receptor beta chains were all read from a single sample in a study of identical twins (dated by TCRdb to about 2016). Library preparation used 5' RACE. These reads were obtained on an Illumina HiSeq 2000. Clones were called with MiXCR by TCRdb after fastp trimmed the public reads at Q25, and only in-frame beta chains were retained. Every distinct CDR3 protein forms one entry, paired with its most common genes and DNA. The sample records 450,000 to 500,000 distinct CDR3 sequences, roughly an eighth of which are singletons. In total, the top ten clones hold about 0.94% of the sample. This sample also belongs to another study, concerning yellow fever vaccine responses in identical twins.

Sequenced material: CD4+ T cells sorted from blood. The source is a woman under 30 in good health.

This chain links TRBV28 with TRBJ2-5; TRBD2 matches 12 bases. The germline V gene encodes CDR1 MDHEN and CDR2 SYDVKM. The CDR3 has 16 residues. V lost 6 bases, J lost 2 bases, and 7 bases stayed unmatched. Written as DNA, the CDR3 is TGTGCCAGCAGGACCGGACTAGCGGGATCTCAAGAGACCCAGTACTTC. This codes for CASRTGLAGSQETQYF.

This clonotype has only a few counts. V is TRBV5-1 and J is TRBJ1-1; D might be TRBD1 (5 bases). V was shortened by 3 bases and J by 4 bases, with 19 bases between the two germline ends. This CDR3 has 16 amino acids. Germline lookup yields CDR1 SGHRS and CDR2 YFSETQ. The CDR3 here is CASSSYASGLGTEAFF. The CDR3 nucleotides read TGCGCCAGCAGCTCGTACGCCTCAGGGTTGGGCACTGAAGCTTTCTTT.

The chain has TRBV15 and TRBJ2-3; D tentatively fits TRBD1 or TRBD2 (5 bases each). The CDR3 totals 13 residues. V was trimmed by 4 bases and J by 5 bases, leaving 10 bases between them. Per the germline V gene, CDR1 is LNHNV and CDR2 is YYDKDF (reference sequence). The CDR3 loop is CATSTRDEDTQYF. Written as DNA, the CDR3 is TGTGCCACCAGCACGAGGGACGAAGATACGCAGTATTTT. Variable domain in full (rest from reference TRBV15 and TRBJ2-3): DAMVIQNPRYQVTQFGKPVTLSCSQTLNHNVMYWYQQKSSQAPKLLFHYYDKDFNNEADTPDNFQSRRPNTSFCFLDIRSPGLGDTAMYLCATSTRDEDTQYFGPGTRLTVL.